This T cell receptor beta chain was found in a study of response to subunit inactivated influenza vaccine. Study-wide results and caveats: Authors proposed each seasonal influenza vaccination draws in few new T cells.

TCRdb analysed the RT-PCR reads with MiXCR anew, one entry per CDR3 protein. The repertoire has around 540,000 distinct CDR3 sequences, 10% to 15% of them found once; the top ten carry roughly 10%. A few counts support this clonotype. Its antigen is undetermined. CDR3 length equals 19 residues. Germline loops: CDR1 ENHRY, CDR2 SYGVKD. V gave up 4 bases and J gave up 0 bases; unmatched junction bases: 12. J is TRBJ2-3 and V is TRBV10-3, with TRBD2 matching over 11 bases. The material sequenced was PBMCs from blood, taken on the day of vaccination. The TCR originated in a middle-aged man who received an inactivated influenza vaccine. Here the CDR3 reads CAISGPALAGVKSTDTQYF. CDR3 nucleotide sequence: TGTGCCATCAGTGGACCTGCACTAGCGGGAGTTAAGAGCACAGATACGCAGTATTTT.